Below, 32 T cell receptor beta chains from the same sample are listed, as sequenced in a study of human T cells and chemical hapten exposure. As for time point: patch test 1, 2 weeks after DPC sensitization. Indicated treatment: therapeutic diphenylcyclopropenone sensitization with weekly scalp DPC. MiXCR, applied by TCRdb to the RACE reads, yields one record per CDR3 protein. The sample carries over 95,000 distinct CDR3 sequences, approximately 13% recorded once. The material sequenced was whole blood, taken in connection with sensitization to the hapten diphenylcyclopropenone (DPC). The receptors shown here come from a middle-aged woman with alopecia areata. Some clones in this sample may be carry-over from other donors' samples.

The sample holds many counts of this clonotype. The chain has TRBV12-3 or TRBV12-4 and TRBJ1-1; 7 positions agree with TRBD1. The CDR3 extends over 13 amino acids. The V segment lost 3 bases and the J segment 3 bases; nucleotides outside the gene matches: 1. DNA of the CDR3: TGTGCCAGCAGTTTCGGACAGGACACTGAAGCTTTCTTT. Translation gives CASSFGQDTEAFF.

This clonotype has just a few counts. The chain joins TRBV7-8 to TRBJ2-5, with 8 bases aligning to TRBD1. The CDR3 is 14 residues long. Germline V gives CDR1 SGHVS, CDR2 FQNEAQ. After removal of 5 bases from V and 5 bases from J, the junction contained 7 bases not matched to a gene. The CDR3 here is CASSLRTGSETQYF. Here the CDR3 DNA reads TGTGCCAGCAGCCTTAGGACAGGGAGCGAGACCCAGTACTTC.

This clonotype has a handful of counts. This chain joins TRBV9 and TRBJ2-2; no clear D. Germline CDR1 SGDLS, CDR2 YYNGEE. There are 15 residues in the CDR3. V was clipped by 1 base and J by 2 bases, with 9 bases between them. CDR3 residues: CASSVSSSNTGELFF. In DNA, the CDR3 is TGTGCCAGCAGCGTATCTTCCAGTAACACCGGGGAGCTGTTTTTT.

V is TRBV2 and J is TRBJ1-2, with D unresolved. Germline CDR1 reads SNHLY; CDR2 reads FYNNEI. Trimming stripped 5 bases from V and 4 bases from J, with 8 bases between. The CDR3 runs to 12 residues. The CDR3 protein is CASSPRGYGYTF. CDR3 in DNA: TGTGCCAGCAGTCCCCGGGGCTATGGCTACACCTTC.

For the CDR3, the DNA is TGTGCCAGCAGTTACTTAGCGGGTCCGACCGGGGAGCTGTTTTTT. Its translation: CASSYLAGPTGELFF. The chain couples TRBV6-2 or TRBV6-3 to TRBJ2-2; 7 bases map to TRBD2. There are 15 residues in the CDR3. J lost 5 bases, V lost 1 base, and 4 bases had no gene match. Germline loops: CDR1 MNHEY, CDR2 SVGEGT.

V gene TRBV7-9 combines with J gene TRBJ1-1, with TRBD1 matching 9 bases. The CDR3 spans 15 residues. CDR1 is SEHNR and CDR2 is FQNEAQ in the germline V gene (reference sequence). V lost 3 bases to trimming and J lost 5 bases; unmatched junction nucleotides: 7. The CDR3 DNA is TGTGCCAGCAGCTTCAACAGGGGGCGGAGGACTGAAGCTTTCTTT. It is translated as CASSFNRGRRTEAFF.

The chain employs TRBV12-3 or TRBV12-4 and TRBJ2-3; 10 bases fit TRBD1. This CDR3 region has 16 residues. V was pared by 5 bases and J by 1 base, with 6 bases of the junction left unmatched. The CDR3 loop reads CASSRDRGGGTDTQYF. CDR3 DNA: TGTGCCAGCAGTCGGGACAGGGGAGGGGGCACAGATACGCAGTATTTT.

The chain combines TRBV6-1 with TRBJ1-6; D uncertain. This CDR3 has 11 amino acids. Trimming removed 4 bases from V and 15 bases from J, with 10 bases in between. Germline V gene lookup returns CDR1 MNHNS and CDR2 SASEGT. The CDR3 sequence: CASSVNSYLHF. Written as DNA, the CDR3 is TGTGCCAGCAGTGTTAATTCTTACCTCCACTTT.

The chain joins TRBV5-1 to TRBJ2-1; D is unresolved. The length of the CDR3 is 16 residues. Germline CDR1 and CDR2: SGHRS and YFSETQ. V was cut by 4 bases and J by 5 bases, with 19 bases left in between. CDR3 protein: CASSPKSMTADNEQFF. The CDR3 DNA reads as TGCGCCAGCAGCCCGAAGAGTATGACGGCCGACAATGAGCAGTTCTTC.

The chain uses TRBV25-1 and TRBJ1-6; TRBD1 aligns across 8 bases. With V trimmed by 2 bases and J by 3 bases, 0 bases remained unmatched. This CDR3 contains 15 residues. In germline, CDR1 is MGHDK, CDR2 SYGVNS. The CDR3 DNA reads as TGTGCCAGCAGTGAAGGGACAGGCTATAATTCACCCCTCCACTTT. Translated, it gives CASSEGTGYNSPLHF. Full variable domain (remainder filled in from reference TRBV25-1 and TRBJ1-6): EADIYQTPRYLVIGTGKKITLECSQTMGHDKMYWYQQDPGMELHLIHYSYGVNSTEKGDLSSESTVSRIRTEHFPLTLESARPSHTSQYLCASSEGTGYNSPLHFGNGTRLTVT.

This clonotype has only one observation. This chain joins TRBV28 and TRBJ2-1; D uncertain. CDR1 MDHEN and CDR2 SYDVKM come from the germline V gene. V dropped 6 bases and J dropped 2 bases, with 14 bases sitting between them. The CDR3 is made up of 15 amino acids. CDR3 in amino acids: CASRLPGPAYNEQFF. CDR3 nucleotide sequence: TGTGCCAGCAGGTTGCCTGGCCCAGCCTACAATGAGCAGTTCTTC.

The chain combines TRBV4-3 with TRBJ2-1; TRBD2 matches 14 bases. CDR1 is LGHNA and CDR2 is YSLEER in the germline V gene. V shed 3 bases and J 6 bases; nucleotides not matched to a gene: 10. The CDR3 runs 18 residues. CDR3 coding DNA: TGCGCCAGCAGCCAGGAGACTAGCGGGAGGGCCATGGTCAATGAGCAGTTCTTC. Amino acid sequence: CASSQETSGRAMVNEQFF.

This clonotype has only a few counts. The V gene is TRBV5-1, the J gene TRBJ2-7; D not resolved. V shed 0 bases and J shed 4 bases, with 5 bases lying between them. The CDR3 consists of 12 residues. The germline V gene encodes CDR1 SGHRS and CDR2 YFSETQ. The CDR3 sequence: CASSLDQYEQYF. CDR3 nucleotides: TGCGCCAGCAGCTTGGACCAATACGAGCAGTACTTC. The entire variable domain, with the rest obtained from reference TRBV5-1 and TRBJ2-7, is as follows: KAGVTQTPRYLIKTRGQQVTLSCSPISGHRSVSWYQQTPGQGLQFLFEYFSETQRNKGNFPGRFSGRQFSNSRSEMNVSTLELGDSALYLCASSLDQYEQYFGPGTRLTVT.

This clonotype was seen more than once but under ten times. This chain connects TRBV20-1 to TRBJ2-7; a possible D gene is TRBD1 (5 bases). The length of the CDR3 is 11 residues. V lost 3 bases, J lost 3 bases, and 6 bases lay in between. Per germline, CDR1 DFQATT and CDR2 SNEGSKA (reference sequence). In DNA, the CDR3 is TGCAGTGCTAGGGACAACTACGAGCAGTACTTC. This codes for CSARDNYEQYF.

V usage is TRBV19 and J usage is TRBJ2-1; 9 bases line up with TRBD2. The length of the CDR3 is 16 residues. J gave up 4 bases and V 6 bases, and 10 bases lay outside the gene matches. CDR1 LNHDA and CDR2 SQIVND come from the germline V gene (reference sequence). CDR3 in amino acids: CASSITTSGPYNEQFF. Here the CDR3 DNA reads TGTGCCAGTAGCATCACAACTAGCGGGCCTTACAATGAGCAGTTCTTC.

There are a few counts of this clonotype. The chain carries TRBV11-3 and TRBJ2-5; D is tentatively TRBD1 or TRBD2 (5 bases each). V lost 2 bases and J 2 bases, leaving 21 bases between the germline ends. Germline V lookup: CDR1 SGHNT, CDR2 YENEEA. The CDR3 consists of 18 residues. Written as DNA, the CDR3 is TGTGCCAGCAGCTTAATGGAACTAGTTTGGGACCAACAAGAGACCCAGTACTTC. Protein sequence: CASSLMELVWDQQETQYF.

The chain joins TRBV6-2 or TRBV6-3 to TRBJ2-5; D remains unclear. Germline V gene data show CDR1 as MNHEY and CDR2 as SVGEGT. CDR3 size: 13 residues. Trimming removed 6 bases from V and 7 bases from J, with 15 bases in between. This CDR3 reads CASRDRAPGTQYF. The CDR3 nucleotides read TGTGCCAGCAGAGATAGGGCCCCCGGGACCCAGTACTTC.

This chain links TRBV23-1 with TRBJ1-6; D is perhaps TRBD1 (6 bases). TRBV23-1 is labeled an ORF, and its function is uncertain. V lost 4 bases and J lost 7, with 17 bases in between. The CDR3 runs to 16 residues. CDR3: CASSPVTRGGNSPLHF. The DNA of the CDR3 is TGCGCCAGCAGTCCCGTAACCAGGGGAGGCAATTCACCCCTCCACTTT.

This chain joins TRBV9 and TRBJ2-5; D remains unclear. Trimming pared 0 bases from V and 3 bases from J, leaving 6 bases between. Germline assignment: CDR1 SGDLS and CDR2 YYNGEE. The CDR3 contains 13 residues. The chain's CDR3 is CASSVGAKETQYF. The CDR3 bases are TGTGCCAGCAGCGTAGGGGCCAAAGAGACCCAGTACTTC.

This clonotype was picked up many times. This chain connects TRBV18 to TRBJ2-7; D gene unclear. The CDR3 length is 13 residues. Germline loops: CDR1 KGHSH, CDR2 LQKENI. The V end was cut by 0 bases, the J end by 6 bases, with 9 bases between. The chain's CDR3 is CASSPPLKGEQYF. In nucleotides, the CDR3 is TGTGCCAGCTCACCACCCCTTAAAGGCGAGCAGTACTTC.

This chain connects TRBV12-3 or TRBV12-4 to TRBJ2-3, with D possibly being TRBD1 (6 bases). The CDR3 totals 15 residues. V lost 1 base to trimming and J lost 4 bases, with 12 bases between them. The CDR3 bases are TGTGCCAGCAGTTTAGGTGTACAGGGCCCAGATACGCAGTATTTT. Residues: CASSLGVQGPDTQYF.

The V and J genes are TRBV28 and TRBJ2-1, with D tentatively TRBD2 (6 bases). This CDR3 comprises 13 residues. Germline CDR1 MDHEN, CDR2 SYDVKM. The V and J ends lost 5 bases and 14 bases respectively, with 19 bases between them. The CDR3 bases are TGTGCCAGCAGTATCGGGAGCGGTCCTTGGGAGTTCTTC. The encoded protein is CASSIGSGPWEFF.

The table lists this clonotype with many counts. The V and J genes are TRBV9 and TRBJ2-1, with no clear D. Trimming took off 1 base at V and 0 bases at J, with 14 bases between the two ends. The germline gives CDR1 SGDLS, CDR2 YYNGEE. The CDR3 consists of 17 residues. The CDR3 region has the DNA TGTGCCAGCAGCGTAAACCCTTGGACGGACTCCTACAATGAGCAGTTCTTC. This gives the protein CASSVNPWTDSYNEQFF.

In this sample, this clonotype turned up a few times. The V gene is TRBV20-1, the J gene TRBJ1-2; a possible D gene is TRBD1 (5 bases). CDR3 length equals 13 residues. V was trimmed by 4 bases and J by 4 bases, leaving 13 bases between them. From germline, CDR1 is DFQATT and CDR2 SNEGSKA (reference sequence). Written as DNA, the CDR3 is TGCAGTGCTATTGAGGGGAGCGGCTATGGCTACACCTTC. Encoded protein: CSAIEGSGYGYTF.

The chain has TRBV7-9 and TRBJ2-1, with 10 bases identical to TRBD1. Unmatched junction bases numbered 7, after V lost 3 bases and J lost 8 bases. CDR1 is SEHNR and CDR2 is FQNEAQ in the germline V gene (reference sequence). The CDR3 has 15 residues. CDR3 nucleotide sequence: TGTGCCAGCAGCTTCGCGGGGACAGGGGAGTATGAGCAGTTCTTC. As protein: CASSFAGTGEYEQFF.

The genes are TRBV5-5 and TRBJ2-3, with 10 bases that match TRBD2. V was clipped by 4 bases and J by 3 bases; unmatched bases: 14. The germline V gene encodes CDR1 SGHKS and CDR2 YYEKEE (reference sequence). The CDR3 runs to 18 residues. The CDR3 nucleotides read TGTGCCAGCAGCAGGATGACCGGGACTAGCGTTCCAACAGATACGCAGTATTTT. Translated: CASSRMTGTSVPTDTQYF.

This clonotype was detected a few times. CDR3 residues: CSVARDRSYEQYF. CDR3 coding DNA: TGCAGCGTTGCCCGGGACCGGTCCTACGAGCAGTACTTC. The V call is TRBV29-1, the J call TRBJ2-7, with D perhaps given as TRBD1 or TRBD2 (5 bases each). With 4 bases removed from V and 1 base from J, the gap between germline ends came to 11 bases. Germline assignment: CDR1 SQVTM and CDR2 ANQGSEA. The CDR3 is made up of 13 amino acids.

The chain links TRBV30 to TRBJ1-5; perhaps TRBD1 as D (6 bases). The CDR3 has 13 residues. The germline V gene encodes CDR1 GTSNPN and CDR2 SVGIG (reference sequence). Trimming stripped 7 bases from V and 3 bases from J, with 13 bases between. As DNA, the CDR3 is TGTGCCTCCGAGACAGGACACAATCAGCCCCAGCATTTT. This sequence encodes CASETGHNQPQHF.

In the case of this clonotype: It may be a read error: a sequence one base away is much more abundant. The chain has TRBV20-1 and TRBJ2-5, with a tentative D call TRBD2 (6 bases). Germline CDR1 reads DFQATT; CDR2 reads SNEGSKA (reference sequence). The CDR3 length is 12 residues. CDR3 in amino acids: CSSAGLQEIQYF. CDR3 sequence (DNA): TGCAGTTCCGCGGGGTTGCAAGAGATCCAGTACTTC.

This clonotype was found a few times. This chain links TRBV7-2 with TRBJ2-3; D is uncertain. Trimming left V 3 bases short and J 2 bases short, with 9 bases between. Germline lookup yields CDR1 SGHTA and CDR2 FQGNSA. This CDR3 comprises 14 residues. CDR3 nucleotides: TGTGCCAGCAGCTTCCCCCAGGCCACAGATACGCAGTATTTT. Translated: CASSFPQATDTQYF.

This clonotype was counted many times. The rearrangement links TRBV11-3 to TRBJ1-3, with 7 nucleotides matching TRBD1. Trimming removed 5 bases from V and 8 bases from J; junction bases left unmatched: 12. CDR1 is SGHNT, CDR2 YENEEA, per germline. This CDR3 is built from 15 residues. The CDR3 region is CASSPYRGAGDTIYF. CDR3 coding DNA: TGTGCCAGCAGCCCGTACAGGGGAGCTGGGGACACCATATATTTT. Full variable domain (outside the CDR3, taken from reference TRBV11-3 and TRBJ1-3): EAGVVQSPRYKIIEKKQPVAFWCNPISGHNTLYWYLQNLGQGPELLIRYENEEAVDDSQLPKDRFSAERLKGVDSTLKIQPAELGDSAVYLCASSPYRGAGDTIYFGEGSWLTVV.

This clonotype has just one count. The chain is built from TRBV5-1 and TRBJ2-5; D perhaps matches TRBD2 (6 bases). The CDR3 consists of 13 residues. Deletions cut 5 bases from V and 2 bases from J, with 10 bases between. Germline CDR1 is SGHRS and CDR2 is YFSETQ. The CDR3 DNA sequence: TGCGCCAGCAGGAGGGACTCACAAGAGACCCAGTACTTC. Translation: CASRRDSQETQYF.